This T cell receptor (beta chain) was sequenced in a study of cytomegalovirus exposure and HLA in healthy donors. General study results and limits: A later analysis, which compared TCR beta chains of equal frequency, found the HLA-associated ones more clonally expanded. HLA alleles were associated with 15,000 to 20,000 TCR beta sequences in a later analysis at 0.05 false discovery rate.

A word on this clone: Its antigen is unidentified.

PCR involved 60 Vbeta and 13 Jbeta primers. The assay was immunoSEQ multiplex PCR, and TCRdb's table has in-frame clones only and misses some. The sample holds around 130,000 clones, 80% to 90% seen once. The germline gives CDR1 SQVTM, CDR2 ANQGSEA. V gave up 6 bases and J gave up 0 bases, with 9 bases separating them. CDR3 length: 12 residues. The source of this sequence is a woman in her late teens or twenties in good health and CMV-seropositive. The chain recombines TRBV29-1 with TRBJ2-7; D ambiguous. Sequencing used PBMCs. CDR3 sequence (DNA): TGCAGCGTGACACAAAACTCCTACGAGCAGTACTTC. It encodes CSVTQNSYEQYF.